Listed below are T cell receptor beta chains from one sample, sequenced in a study of blood T cell repertoires in COVID-19. Sequencing was performed with immunoSEQ multiplex PCR; in TCRdb, only in-frame clones are kept and a portion is missing. In the table there are about 8,700 clones, 75% to 95% of which are singletons. Sequencing was performed on peripheral blood. These receptors originate from a woman in her fifties or sixties with active COVID-19. CDR3s include the opening cysteine and the closing phenylalanine or tryptophan. A D gene is named only where the DNA matches it firmly.

D gene: -; V gene: TRBV5-1; CDR3 protein: CASSLDASGTDTQYF
D gene: -; V gene: TRBV3-1/TRBV3-2; CDR3 protein: CASSRGNYGYTF
D gene: -; V gene: TRBV4-2; CDR3 protein: CASSQDRLSGNTIYF
D gene: -; V gene: TRBV6-1; CDR3 protein: CASSEGRVNQPQHF
D gene: -; V gene: TRBV15; CDR3 protein: CATSRERTTTYEQYF
D gene: TRBD1; V gene: TRBV7-3; CDR3 protein: CASSFAGGSYNEQFF
D gene: -; V gene: TRBV3-1/TRBV3-2; CDR3 protein: CASSRDSYEQYF
D gene: TRBD1; V gene: TRBV10-3; CDR3 protein: CAIVPGQGFYGYTF
D gene: -; V gene: TRBV10-1; CDR3 protein: CASSEIWPTGIQYF
D gene: TRBD1; V gene: TRBV2; CDR3 protein: CASSGTEISNQPQHF